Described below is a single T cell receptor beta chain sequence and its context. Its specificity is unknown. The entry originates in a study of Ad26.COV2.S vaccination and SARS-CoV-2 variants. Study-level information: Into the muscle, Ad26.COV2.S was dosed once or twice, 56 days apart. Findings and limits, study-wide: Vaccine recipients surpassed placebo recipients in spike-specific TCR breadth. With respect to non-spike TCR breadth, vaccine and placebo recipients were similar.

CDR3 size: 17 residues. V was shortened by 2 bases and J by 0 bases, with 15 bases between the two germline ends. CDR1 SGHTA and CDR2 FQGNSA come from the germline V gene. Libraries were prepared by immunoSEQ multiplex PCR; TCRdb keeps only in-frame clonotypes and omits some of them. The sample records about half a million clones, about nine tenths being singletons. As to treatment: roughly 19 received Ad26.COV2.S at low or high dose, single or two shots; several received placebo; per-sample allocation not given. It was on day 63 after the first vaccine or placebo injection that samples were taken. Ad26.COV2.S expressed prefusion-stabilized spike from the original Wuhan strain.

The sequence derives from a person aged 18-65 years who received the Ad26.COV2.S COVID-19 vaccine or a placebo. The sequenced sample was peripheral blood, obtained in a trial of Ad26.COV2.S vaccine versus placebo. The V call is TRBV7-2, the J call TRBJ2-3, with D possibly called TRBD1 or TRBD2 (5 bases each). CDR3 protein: CASSLRGTSPSTDTQYF. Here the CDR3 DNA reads TGTGCCAGCAGCTTAAGGGGAACTAGTCCAAGCACAGATACGCAGTATTTT.